This T cell receptor (beta chain) was sequenced in a study of radiotherapy plus CTLA-4 blockade in lung cancer. Study-level points and caveats: Peripheral blood showed expansion of tumor-derived TCR clones after radiotherapy and ipilimumab. Together with interferon-beta, which increased in serum after radiation, early dynamic changes in blood T cell clones were reportedly the best predictors of response.

Germline V lookup: CDR1 KGHSH, CDR2 LQKENI. V gave up 1 base and J gave up 5 bases, with 8 bases separating them. The CDR3 runs to 14 residues. TCRdb keeps only in-frame clones here, not all; method: immunoSEQ multiplex PCR. The sample records around 56,000 clones, under 80% being singletons. Focal radiation and CTLA-4 blockade (ipilimumab) were tested in chemo-refractory metastatic non-small-cell lung cancer patients. Of note for this clone: Its antigen is not identified.

The receptor's source is a human donor with non-small cell lung cancer who had a complete response to radiotherapy plus ipilimumab. The source was peripheral blood, collected from a patient treated with radiotherapy plus ipilimumab. This chain connects TRBV18 to TRBJ2-2; D gene unclear. CDR3: CASSPQRETGELFF. Here the CDR3 DNA reads TGTGCCAGCTCACCACAGAGAGAAACCGGGGAGCTGTTTTTT.